These 22 T cell receptor beta chains were sequenced from one sample in a study of blood T cell repertoires in COVID-19. Here immunoSEQ multiplex PCR was the method, and the copy in TCRdb shows in-frame clones only, minus some. In the table there are some 220,000 clones, approximately 90% of which are singletons. Sequenced sample: peripheral blood. The receptors were sampled from a woman aged 18-29 years who had recovered from COVID-19.

The gene calls are TRBV4-1 and TRBJ1-1; D unclear. The CDR3 runs 12 residues. With 1 base removed from V and 5 bases from J, the gap between germline ends came to 5 bases. Germline V gives CDR1 MGHRA, CDR2 YSYEKL. The CDR3 here is CASSQASTEAFF. Here the CDR3 DNA reads TGCGCCAGCAGCCAAGCCAGTACTGAAGCTTTCTTT.

The V gene is TRBV11-1, the J gene TRBJ1-2; 9 positions agree with TRBD1. The CDR3 length is 15 residues. The J segment lost 4 bases and the V segment lost 4 bases, leaving 7 bases of the junction unmatched. Germline V gives CDR1 SGHAT, CDR2 FQDESV (reference sequence). The CDR3 nucleotides are TGTGCCAGCAGCTCAAGACAGGGGGGCCTCTATGGCTACACCTTC. Amino acids: CASSSRQGGLYGYTF.

CDR3 sequence reads: CASSPLTGLNEKLFF. In DNA form, the CDR3 reads TGTGCCAGCAGCCCCCTAACAGGGTTGAACGAAAAACTGTTTTTT. The V gene is TRBV4-2, the J gene TRBJ1-4; D perhaps matches TRBD1 (6 bases). The CDR3 length is 15 residues. V was pared by 4 bases and J by 8 bases, with 17 bases between. Germline values: CDR1 LGHNA, CDR2 YNFKEQ.

This chain joins TRBV3-1 (or the pseudogene TRBV3-2) and TRBJ1-1; 9 bases agree with TRBD1. The CDR3 totals 14 residues. The J segment lost 5 bases and the V segment lost 7 bases, leaving 8 bases of the junction unmatched. Germline CDR1 reads LGHDT; CDR2 reads YNNKEL (reference sequence). Here the CDR3 DNA reads TGTGCCAGCATCCTGACAGGGGGTAGGACTGAAGCTTTCTTT. Its translation: CASILTGGRTEAFF.

The chain recombines TRBV14 with TRBJ2-7; a weak D match, TRBD1 (6 bases). The germline V gene encodes CDR1 SGHDN and CDR2 FVKESK. Trimming took 4 bases from V and 1 from J, leaving 17 bases between them. The CDR3 spans 16 residues. The CDR3 bases are TGTGCCAGCAGCCCACTTATTACAGGGCCTTCCTACGAGCAGTACTTC. This codes for CASSPLITGPSYEQYF.

The rearrangement uses TRBV7-2 and TRBJ2-3; D uncertain. Germline V gene data show CDR1 as SGHTA and CDR2 as FQGNSA. The ends were cut back, 4 bases at V and 0 bases at J, with 14 bases in the middle. The CDR3 contains 16 residues. CDR3 in DNA: TGTGCCAGCAGCTCCACCATGAGCTTTAGCACAGATACGCAGTATTTT. It specifies CASSSTMSFSTDTQYF.

This rearrangement joins TRBV6-6 to TRBJ2-7, with D possibly being TRBD1 (6 bases). CDR1 MNHNY and CDR2 SVGAGI come from the germline V gene (reference sequence). V lost 8 bases and J lost 4, with 15 bases in between. This CDR3 comprises 13 residues. CDR3 nucleotide sequence: TGTGCCAGCCAGAGACAGGAGAGATACGAGCAGTACTTC. This codes for CASQRQERYEQYF.

The chain has TRBV5-6 and TRBJ1-1; perhaps TRBD1 as D (5 bases). The CDR3 runs to 15 residues. Trimming removed 4 bases at V and 5 bases at J, with 18 bases between. CDR1 SGHDT and CDR2 YYEEEE come from the germline V gene. The CDR3 sequence is CASSQGLGIRTEAFF. Written as DNA, the CDR3 is TGTGCCAGCAGCCAGGGACTGGGTATTCGGACTGAAGCTTTCTTT. The full variable domain, rest sourced from reference TRBV5-6 and TRBJ1-1, is DAGVTQSPTHLIKTRGQQVTLRCSPKSGHDTVSWYQQALGQGPQFIFQYYEEEERQRGNFPDRFSGHQFPNYSSELNVNALLLGDSALYLCASSQGLGIRTEAFFGQGTRLTVV.

CDR3 coding DNA: TGTGCCAGCAGCTTCCCAGGGAGGTCCACTGAAGCTTTCTTT. Translating it yields CASSFPGRSTEAFF. The rearrangement joins TRBV7-9 to TRBJ1-1; weak D call: TRBD1 (5 bases). V was pared by 3 bases and J by 4 bases, with 12 bases between. The CDR3 is 14 amino acids. Germline CDR1 and CDR2: SEHNR and FQNEAQ (reference sequence).

The chain recombines TRBV6-2 or TRBV6-3 with TRBJ2-7; TRBD1 might be the D (6 bases). The length of the CDR3 is 14 residues. Per germline, CDR1 MNHEY and CDR2 SVGEGT. Trimming took 6 bases from V and 9 from J, leaving 21 bases between them. CDR3 DNA sequence: TGTGCCAGCAGCCCCAGGACAGTCTCCTCGTGGCAGTACTTC. As protein: CASSPRTVSSWQYF.

DNA for the CDR3: TGTGCCAGCTCCTCATCTTCGAGGCGGGGAGGTATAGATGAGCAGTTCTTC. Encoded protein: CASSSSSRRGGIDEQFF. The V call is TRBV18, the J call TRBJ2-1, with TRBD2 as a possible D gene (6 bases). The germline V and J ends were trimmed by 6 bases and 8 bases, with 26 bases remaining between them. Germline V gene data show CDR1 as KGHSH and CDR2 as LQKENI. CDR3 length: 17 residues.

The chain carries TRBV10-3 and TRBJ2-2, with D possibly being TRBD2 (6 bases). Trimming cost V 8 bases and J 5 bases, with 12 bases left between them. Germline CDR1 is ENHRY and CDR2 is SYGVKD. This CDR3 spans 13 amino acids. CDR3 nucleotide sequence: TGTGCCATCCCATCAAGCGGGACCGGGGAGCTGTTTTTT. Its translation: CAIPSSGTGELFF.

The CDR3 region is CASSNRDSYGYTF. The DNA for the CDR3 is TGCGCCAGTTCAAACCGGGACAGCTATGGCTACACCTTC. The chain has TRBV5-1 and TRBJ1-2; TRBD1 agrees at 7 bases. V shed 8 bases, J shed 4 bases, and the junction held 8 bases outside the gene matches. This CDR3 region has 13 residues. Germline CDR1 is SGHRS and CDR2 is YFSETQ.

This chain connects TRBV13 to TRBJ2-7; 7 positions agree with TRBD2. CDR3 length equals 20 residues. The V segment lost 0 bases and the J segment 2 bases; nucleotides outside the gene matches: 19. Germline CDR1 and CDR2: PRHDT and FYEKMQ (reference sequence). CDR3 sequence: CASSLGPSTSDESTPYEQYF. The CDR3 DNA is TGTGCCAGCAGCTTAGGCCCCTCCACTAGCGACGAATCCACACCCTACGAGCAGTACTTC.

This clone was recorded a few times. The chain has TRBV30 and TRBJ1-5; 7 bases fit TRBD1. J gave up 0 bases and V 5 bases, and 7 bases lay outside the gene matches. The CDR3 has 15 residues. Looked up from germline, CDR1 is GTSNPN and CDR2 is SVGIG (reference sequence). CDR3 bases: TGTGCCTGGGCGAACAGGGGAAATAGCAATCAGCCCCAGCATTTT. As protein: CAWANRGNSNQPQHF.

The V gene is TRBV29-1, the J gene TRBJ1-2, with TRBD1 matching 8 bases. V shed 8 bases and J 4 bases; nucleotides not matched to a gene: 6. Looked up from germline, CDR1 is SQVTM and CDR2 is ANQGSEA. CDR3 size: 12 residues. CDR3 nucleotides: TGCAGCACGGACAGGGTGCCCTATGGCTACACCTTC. This sequence encodes CSTDRVPYGYTF.

The V and J genes are TRBV5-1 and TRBJ2-1, with TRBD2 identical over 12 bases. With 4 bases clipped from V and 6 bases from J, the junction kept 8 bases outside the gene matches. CDR1 is SGHRS and CDR2 is YFSETQ in the germline V gene. The CDR3 is made up of 16 amino acids. The CDR3 DNA reads as TGCGCCAGCAGCCCACGACTAGCGGGAGCGATCAATGAGCAGTTCTTC. Translated, it gives CASSPRLAGAINEQFF.

V and J are TRBV7-2 and TRBJ1-6, with D unresolved. V was trimmed by 0 bases and J by 5 bases, leaving 5 bases between them. CDR3 length equals 14 residues. CDR1 and CDR2 (germline): SGHTA, FQGNSA. The CDR3 here is CASSLAAHNSPLHF. The CDR3 DNA follows: TGTGCCAGCAGCTTAGCCGCGCATAATTCACCCCTCCACTTT.

V gene TRBV4-3 combines with J gene TRBJ2-3; TRBD2 agrees at 13 bases. The CDR3 contains 17 residues. The ends lost 3 bases at V and 0 bases at J; junction bases unmatched: 3. CDR1 is LGHNA, CDR2 YSLEER, per germline. The CDR3 region has the DNA TGCGCCAGCAGCCAGGGACTAGCGGGAACTAGCACAGATACGCAGTATTTT. Encoded protein: CASSQGLAGTSTDTQYF.

This clone occurred once. This chain uses TRBV15 with TRBJ2-7; 9 bases are a match to TRBD1. CDR1 LNHNV and CDR2 YYDKDF come from the germline V gene (reference sequence). The CDR3 totals 15 residues. J was trimmed by 3 bases and V by 6 bases; bases with no gene match: 9. CDR3 region: CATRELGQGIYEQYF. DNA for the CDR3: TGTGCCACCAGGGAGCTGGGACAGGGTATCTACGAGCAGTACTTC.

The chain uses TRBV4-3 and TRBJ2-7; TRBD2 matches 13 bases. The CDR3 loop spans 15 amino acids. Germline V gene sequence: CDR1 LGHNA, CDR2 YSLEER. The trim removed 3 bases at V and 4 bases at J, leaving 3 bases unmatched. The CDR3: CASSQGGLAGYEQYF. DNA for the CDR3: TGCGCCAGCAGCCAGGGGGGACTAGCGGGATACGAGCAGTACTTC.

The count of this clone is one. The chain uses TRBV7-3 and TRBJ2-1; D is ambiguous. The CDR3 covers 12 residues. Deletions cut 5 bases from V and 8 bases from J, with 10 bases between. Germline CDR1 reads SGHTA; CDR2 reads FQGTGA. CDR3 sequence reads: CASSPPTDEQFF. Written as DNA, the CDR3 is TGTGCCAGCAGCCCACCTACGGATGAGCAGTTCTTC. Using reference TRBV7-3 and TRBJ2-1 for the parts outside the CDR3, the full variable domain is GAGVSQTPSNKVTEKGKYVELRCDPISGHTALYWYRQSLGQGPEFLIYFQGTGAADDSGLPNDRFFAVRPEGSVSTLKIQRTERGDSAVYLCASSPPTDEQFFGPGTRLTVL.